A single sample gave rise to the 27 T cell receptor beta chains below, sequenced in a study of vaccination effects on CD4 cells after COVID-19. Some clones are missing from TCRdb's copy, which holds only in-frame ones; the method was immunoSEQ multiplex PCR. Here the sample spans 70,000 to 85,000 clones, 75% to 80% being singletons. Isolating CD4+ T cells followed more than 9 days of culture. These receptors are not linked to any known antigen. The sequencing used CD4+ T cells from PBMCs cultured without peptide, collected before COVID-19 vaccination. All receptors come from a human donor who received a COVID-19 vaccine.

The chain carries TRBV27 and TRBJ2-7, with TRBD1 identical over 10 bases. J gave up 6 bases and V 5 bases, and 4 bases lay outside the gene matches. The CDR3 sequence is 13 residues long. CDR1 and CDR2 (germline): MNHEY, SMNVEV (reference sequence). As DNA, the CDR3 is TGTGCCAGCAGTGGGACAGGGGCCCGCGAGCAGTACGTC. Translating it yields CASSGTGAREQYV.

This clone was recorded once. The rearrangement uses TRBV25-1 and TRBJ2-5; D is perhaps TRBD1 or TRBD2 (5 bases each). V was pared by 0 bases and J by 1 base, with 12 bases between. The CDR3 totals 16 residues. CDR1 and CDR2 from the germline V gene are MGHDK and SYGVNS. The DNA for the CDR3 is TGTGCCAGCAGTGAATATAGGTGGGGGAGCCAAGAGACCCAGTACTTC. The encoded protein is CASSEYRWGSQETQYF.

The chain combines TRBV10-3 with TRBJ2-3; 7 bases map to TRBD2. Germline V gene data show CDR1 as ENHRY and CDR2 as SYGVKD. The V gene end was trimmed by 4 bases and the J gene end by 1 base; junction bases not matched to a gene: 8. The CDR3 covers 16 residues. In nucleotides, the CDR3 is TGTGCCATCAGTGTGGAGTCGGGAGGTCGCACAGATACGCAGTATTTT. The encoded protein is CAISVESGGRTDTQYF.

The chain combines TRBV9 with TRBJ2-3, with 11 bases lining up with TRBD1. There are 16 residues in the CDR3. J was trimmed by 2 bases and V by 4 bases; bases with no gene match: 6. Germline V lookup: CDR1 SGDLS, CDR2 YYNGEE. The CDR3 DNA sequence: TGTGCCAGCAGCCTCCGGACAGGGGGCTCCACAGATACGCAGTATTTT. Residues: CASSLRTGGSTDTQYF.

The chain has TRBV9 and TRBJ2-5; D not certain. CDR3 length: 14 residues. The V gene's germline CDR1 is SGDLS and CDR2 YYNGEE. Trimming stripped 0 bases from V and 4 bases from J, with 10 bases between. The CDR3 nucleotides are TGTGCCAGCAGCGTAGGGGGTAGTGGAGAGACCCAGTACTTC. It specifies CASSVGGSGETQYF.

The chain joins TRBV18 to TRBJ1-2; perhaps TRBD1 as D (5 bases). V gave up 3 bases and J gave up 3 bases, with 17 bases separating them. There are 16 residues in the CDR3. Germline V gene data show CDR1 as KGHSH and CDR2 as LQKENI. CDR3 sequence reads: CASSPMDGGTDYGYTF. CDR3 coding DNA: TGTGCCAGCTCACCGATGGACGGGGGGACTGACTATGGCTACACCTTC.

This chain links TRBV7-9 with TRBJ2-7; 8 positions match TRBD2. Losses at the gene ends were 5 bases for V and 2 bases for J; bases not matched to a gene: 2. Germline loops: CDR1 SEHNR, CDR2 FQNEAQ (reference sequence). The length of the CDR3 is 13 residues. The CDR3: CASSALAAYEQYV. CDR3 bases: TGTGCCAGCAGCGCACTAGCGGCCTACGAGCAGTACGTC.

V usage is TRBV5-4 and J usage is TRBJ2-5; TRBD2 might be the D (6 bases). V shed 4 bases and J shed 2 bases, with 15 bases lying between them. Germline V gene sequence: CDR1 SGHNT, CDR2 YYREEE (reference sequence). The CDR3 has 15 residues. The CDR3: CASSETDYRQETQYF. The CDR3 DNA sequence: TGTGCCAGCAGCGAGACGGACTACCGACAAGAGACCCAGTACTTC.

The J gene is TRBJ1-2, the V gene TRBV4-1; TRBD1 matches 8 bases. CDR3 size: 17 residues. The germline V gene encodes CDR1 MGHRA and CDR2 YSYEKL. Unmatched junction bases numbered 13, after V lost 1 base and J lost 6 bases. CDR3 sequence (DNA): TGCGCCAGCAGCCAAGTTTACCAGGGGACAGGAGGGAATGGCTACACCTTC. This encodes CASSQVYQGTGGNGYTF.

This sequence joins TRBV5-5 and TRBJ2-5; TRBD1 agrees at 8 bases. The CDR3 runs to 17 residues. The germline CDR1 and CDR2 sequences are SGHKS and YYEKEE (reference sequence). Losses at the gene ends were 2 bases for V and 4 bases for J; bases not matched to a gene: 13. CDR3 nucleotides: TGTGCCAGCAGCTTACGGGACAGGACTCCAGGGAGAGAGACCCAGTACTTC. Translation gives CASSLRDRTPGRETQYF.

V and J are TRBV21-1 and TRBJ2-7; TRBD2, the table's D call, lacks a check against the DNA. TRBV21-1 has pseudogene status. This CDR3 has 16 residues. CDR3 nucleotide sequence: TGTGCCAGCAGCAATGCCGGGGGGGTTATTCCTTACGAGCAGTACGTC. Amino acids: CASSNAGGVIPYEQYV.

The CDR3 spells CASSPGTARGAQYF. In nucleotides, the CDR3 is TGTGCCAGCAGCCCCGGGACAGCTCGGGGGGCGCAGTATTTT. The V call is TRBV3-1 (or the pseudogene TRBV3-2), the J call TRBJ2-3, with D perhaps being TRBD1 or TRBD2 (7 bases each). This CDR3 region has 14 residues. CDR1 is LGHDT and CDR2 is YNNKEL in the germline V gene (reference sequence). V lost 4 bases and J lost 10, with 18 bases in between.

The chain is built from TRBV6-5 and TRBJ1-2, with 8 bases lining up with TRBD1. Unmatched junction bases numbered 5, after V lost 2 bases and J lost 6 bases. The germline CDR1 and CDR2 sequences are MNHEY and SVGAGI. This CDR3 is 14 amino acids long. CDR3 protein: CASSYLDRGHGYTF. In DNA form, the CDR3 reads TGTGCCAGCAGTTACCTAGACAGGGGCCATGGCTACACCTTC.

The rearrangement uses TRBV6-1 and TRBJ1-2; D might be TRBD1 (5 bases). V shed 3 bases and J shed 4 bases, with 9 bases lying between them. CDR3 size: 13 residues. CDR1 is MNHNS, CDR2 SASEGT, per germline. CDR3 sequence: CASSDPQVYGYTF. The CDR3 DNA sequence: TGTGCCAGCAGTGACCCACAGGTCTATGGCTACACCTTC.

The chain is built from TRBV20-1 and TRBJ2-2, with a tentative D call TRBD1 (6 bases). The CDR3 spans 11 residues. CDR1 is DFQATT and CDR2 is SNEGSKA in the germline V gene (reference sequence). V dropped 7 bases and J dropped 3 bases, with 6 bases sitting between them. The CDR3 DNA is TGCAGTGGACAGGACACCGGGGAGCTGTTTTTT. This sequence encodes CSGQDTGELFF.

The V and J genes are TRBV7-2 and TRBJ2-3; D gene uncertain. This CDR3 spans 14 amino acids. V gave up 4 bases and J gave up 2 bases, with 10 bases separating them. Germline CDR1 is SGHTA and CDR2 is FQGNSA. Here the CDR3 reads CASSYITVTDTQYF. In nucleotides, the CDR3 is TGTGCCAGCAGCTACATAACGGTCACAGATACGCAGTATTTT.

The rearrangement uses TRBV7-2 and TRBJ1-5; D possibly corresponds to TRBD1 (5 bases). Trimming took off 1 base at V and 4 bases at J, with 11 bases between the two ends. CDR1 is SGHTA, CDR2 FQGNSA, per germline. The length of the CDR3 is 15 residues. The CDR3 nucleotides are TGTGCCAGCAGCTTAGGAACAGGCCTTAATCAGCCCCAGCATTTT. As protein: CASSLGTGLNQPQHF.

As DNA, the CDR3 is TGTGCCTGGAGTCATGCAGGGGACGAGCAGTTCTTC. Translating gives CAWSHAGDEQFF. The V and J genes are TRBV30 and TRBJ2-1; D may be TRBD1 (6 bases). V shed 2 bases and J shed 10 bases, with 12 bases lying between them. Germline V gives CDR1 GTSNPN, CDR2 SVGIG (reference sequence). This CDR3 has 12 amino acids.

As DNA, the CDR3 is TGTGCCAGCAGCCCCCGGACAGGGGGCAACTATGGCTACACCTTC. It yields the protein CASSPRTGGNYGYTF. The V call is TRBV7-2, the J call TRBJ1-2; 11 positions agree with TRBD1. Germline values: CDR1 SGHTA, CDR2 FQGNSA. The CDR3 loop spans 15 amino acids. V was clipped by 5 bases and J by 2 bases; unmatched bases: 4.

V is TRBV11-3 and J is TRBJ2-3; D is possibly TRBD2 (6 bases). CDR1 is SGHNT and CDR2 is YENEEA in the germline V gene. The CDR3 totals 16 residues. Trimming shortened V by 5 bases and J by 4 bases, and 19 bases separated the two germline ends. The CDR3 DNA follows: TGTGCCAGCAGCCAAGGGTCCAGGGAGGCTCCAGATACGCAGTATTTT. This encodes CASSQGSREAPDTQYF. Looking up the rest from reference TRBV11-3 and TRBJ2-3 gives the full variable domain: EAGVVQSPRYKIIEKKQPVAFWCNPISGHNTLYWYLQNLGQGPELLIRYENEEAVDDSQLPKDRFSAERLKGVDSTLKIQPAELGDSAVYLCASSQGSREAPDTQYFGPGTRLTVL.

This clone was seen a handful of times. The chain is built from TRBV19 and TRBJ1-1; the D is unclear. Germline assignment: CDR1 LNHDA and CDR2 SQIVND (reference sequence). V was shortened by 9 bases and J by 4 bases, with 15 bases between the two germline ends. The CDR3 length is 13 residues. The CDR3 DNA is TGTGCCAGCACATTGCGGGGATTCACTGAAGCTTTCTTT. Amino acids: CASTLRGFTEAFF.

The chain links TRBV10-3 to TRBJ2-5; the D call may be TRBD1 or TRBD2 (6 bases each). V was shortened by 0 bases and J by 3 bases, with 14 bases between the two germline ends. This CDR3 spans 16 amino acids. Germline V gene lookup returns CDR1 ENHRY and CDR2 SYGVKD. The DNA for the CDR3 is TGTGCCATCAGTGAGTCTACGGGGGCGGCGGAAGAGACCCAGTACTTC. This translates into CAISESTGAAEETQYF.

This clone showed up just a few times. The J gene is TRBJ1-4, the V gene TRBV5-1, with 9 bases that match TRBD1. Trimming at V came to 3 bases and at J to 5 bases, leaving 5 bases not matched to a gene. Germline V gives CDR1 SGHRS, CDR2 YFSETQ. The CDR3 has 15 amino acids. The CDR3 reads CASSSPGTGNEKLFF. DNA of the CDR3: TGCGCCAGCAGCTCTCCCGGGACAGGGAATGAAAAACTGTTTTTT.

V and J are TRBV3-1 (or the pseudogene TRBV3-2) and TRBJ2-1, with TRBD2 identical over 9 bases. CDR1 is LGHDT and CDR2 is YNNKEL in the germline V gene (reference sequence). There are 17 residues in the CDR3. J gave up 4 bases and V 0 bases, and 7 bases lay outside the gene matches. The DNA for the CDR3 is TGTGCCAGCAGCCAAGATTCCAGCGGGGGGTCGTACAATGAGCAGTTCTTC. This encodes CASSQDSSGGSYNEQFF.

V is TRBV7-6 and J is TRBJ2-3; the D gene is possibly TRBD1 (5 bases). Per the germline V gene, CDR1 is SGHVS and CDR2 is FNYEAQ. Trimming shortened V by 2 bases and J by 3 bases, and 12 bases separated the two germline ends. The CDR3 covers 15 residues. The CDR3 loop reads CASSLTPRDTDTQYF. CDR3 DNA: TGTGCCAGCAGCTTAACCCCCAGGGATACAGATACGCAGTATTTT.

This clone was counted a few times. The CDR3: CASSFEGRGDQPQHF. For the CDR3, the DNA is TGCGCCAGCAGCTTTGAGGGACGGGGGGATCAGCCCCAGCATTTT. V and J are TRBV5-1 and TRBJ1-5, with D possibly matching TRBD1 (5 bases). This CDR3 is built from 15 residues. Germline assignment: CDR1 SGHRS and CDR2 YFSETQ. V was cut by 2 bases and J by 5 bases, with 14 bases left in between.

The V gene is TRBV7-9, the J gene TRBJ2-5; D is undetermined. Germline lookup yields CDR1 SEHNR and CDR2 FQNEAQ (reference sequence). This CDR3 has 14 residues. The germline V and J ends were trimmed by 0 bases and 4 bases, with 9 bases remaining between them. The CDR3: CASSLAASVETQYF. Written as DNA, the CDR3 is TGTGCCAGCAGCTTAGCGGCTTCGGTAGAGACCCAGTACTTC.